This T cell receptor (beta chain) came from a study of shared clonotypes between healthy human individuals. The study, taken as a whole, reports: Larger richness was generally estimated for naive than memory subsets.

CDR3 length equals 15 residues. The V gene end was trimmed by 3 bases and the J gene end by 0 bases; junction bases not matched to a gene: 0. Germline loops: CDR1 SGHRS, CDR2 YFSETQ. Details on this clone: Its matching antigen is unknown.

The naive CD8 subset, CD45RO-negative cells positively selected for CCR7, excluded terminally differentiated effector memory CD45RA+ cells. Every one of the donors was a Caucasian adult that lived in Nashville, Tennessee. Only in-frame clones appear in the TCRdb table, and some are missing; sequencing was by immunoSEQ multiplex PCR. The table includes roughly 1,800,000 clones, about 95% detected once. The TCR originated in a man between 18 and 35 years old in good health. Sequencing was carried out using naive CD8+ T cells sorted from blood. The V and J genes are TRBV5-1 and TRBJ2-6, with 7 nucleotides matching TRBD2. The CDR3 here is CASSSGGSGANVLTF. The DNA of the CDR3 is TGCGCCAGCAGCTCGGGGGGCTCTGGGGCCAACGTCCTGACTTTC.